These 30 T cell receptor beta chains were sequenced from one sample in a study of blood T cell repertoires in COVID-19. Assay: immunoSEQ multiplex PCR; the TCRdb copy retains only in-frame clones and omits some. The profile covers around 98,000 clones, with over 70% appearing a single time and about 24% taken by the ten largest. Sequencing used peripheral blood. These receptors came from a man between 70 and 80 years old with acute or convalescent COVID-19.

The chain links TRBV19 to TRBJ2-7; D is undetermined. Germline CDR1 is LNHDA and CDR2 is SQIVND (reference sequence). Between the trimmed V and J ends, which lost 4 bases and 7 bases, there was a span of 8 bases. This CDR3 is 11 amino acids long. CDR3 residues: CASSTGEEQYF. The CDR3 DNA follows: TGTGCCAGTAGTACCGGTGAAGAGCAGTACTTC.

This sequence joins TRBV18 and TRBJ1-2; D gene uncertain. Trimming left V 3 bases short and J 4 bases short, with 12 bases between. The CDR3 has 14 residues. CDR1 and CDR2 from the germline V gene are KGHSH and LQKENI. CDR3 residues: CASSPGSAGYGYTF. The CDR3 coding sequence is TGTGCCAGCTCACCCGGGTCCGCGGGCTATGGCTACACCTTC.

This chain joins TRBV5-1 and TRBJ2-5; maybe TRBD2 (5 bases). The germline V and J ends were trimmed by 4 bases and 1 base, with 11 bases remaining between them. The CDR3 is 14 residues long. Germline CDR1 and CDR2: SGHRS and YFSETQ. The CDR3 sequence is CASSDYSSQETQYF. Here the CDR3 DNA reads TGCGCCAGCAGCGACTACAGCTCCCAAGAGACCCAGTACTTC.

This clone was picked up a small number of times. This chain connects TRBV7-9 to TRBJ2-7; 12 bases line up with TRBD2. Germline V lookup: CDR1 SEHNR, CDR2 FQNEAQ (reference sequence). The CDR3 runs 16 residues. After removal of 3 bases from V and 0 bases from J, the junction contained 3 bases not matched to a gene. CDR3 region: CASSFSLAGGSYEQYF. Here the CDR3 DNA reads TGTGCCAGCAGCTTCTCACTAGCGGGAGGCTCCTACGAGCAGTACTTC.

V usage is TRBV4-3 and J usage is TRBJ2-1; 10 positions agree with TRBD2. Germline CDR1 and CDR2: LGHNA and YSLEER. The V and J ends lost 5 bases and 3 bases, in that order; junction bases with no gene match: 4. This CDR3 is built from 15 residues. The CDR3 DNA reads TGCGCCAGCAGCTCCCGACTAGCGGGCTACAATGAGCAGTTCTTC. Protein sequence: CASSSRLAGYNEQFF.

J is TRBJ2-3 and V is TRBV19; the D gene is possibly TRBD2 (6 bases). CDR1 and CDR2 (germline): LNHDA, SQIVND (reference sequence). This CDR3 spans 14 amino acids. The V gene lost 2 bases and the J gene lost 6 bases, with 12 bases spanning the gap. CDR3 residues: CASSIRGIGDTQYF. The CDR3 DNA reads as TGTGCCAGTAGTATACGCGGGATAGGGGATACGCAGTATTTT. The variable domain in full, with the rest retrieved from reference TRBV19 and TRBJ2-3, is DGGITQSPKYLFRKEGQNVTLSCEQNLNHDAMYWYRQDPGQGLRLIYYSQIVNDFQKGDIAEGYSVSREKKESFPLTVTSAQKNPTAFYLCASSIRGIGDTQYFGPGTRLTVL.

This chain connects TRBV29-1 to TRBJ2-1, with 11 bases identical to TRBD2. CDR1 is SQVTM and CDR2 is ANQGSEA in the germline V gene. The length of the CDR3 is 16 residues. The V segment lost 4 bases and the J segment 3 bases; nucleotides outside the gene matches: 8. The CDR3 nucleotides are TGCAGCGTTGTGACTAGCGGGATCAATAGCTACAATGAGCAGTTCTTC. This codes for CSVVTSGINSYNEQFF.

The CDR3 reads CASSYSSGLDIYEQYF. The CDR3 coding sequence is TGTGCCAGCAGTTATTCGTCGGGACTCGACATCTACGAGCAGTACTTC. V usage is TRBV6-5 and J usage is TRBJ2-7; a possible D gene is TRBD2 (6 bases). Germline CDR1 is MNHEY and CDR2 is SVGAGI. The V gene lost 3 bases and the J gene lost 3 bases, with 18 bases spanning the gap. The CDR3 is made up of 16 amino acids.

With respect to this clone: No conserved phenylalanine or tryptophan is present at the end of the CDR3, so a read error is the likely explanation. No DNA is shown, since the ends of the CDR3 on it are uncertain; the CDR3 is the one TCRdb lists. The chain couples TRBV19 to TRBJ2-7; the table calls TRBD1, which could not be checked here. The CDR3 spans 10 residues, counting both ends. CDR1 and CDR2 from the germline V gene are LNHDA and SQIVND (reference sequence). CDR3: CASSRQGRFI.

This chain links TRBV6-5 with TRBJ1-4; 8 positions match TRBD1. Germline CDR1 reads MNHEY; CDR2 reads SVGAGI. The junction had 1 base not matched to a gene; V was cut back by 2 bases and J by 8 bases. The CDR3 is made up of 13 amino acids. The CDR3 spells CASSYRDREKLFF. The CDR3 coding sequence is TGTGCCAGCAGTTACCGGGACAGGGAAAAACTGTTTTTT.

V gene TRBV28 combines with J gene TRBJ1-1; unclear D gene. Trimming left V 3 bases short and J 11 bases short, with 22 bases between. The CDR3 totals 15 residues. From germline, CDR1 is MDHEN and CDR2 SYDVKM. The CDR3 loop reads CASSFPSGSFRGAFF. In DNA form, the CDR3 reads TGTGCCAGCAGTTTTCCCTCCGGGTCCTTCCGTGGGGCTTTCTTT.

The V gene is TRBV5-8, the J gene TRBJ2-7, with 8 bases aligning to TRBD1. Germline CDR1 is SGHTS and CDR2 is YDEGEE. This CDR3 contains 14 residues. V dropped 5 bases and J dropped 1; count of bases not matched to a gene: 5. The CDR3 reads CASSRDRISYEQYF. DNA for the CDR3: TGTGCCAGCAGTCGGGACAGGATATCCTACGAGCAGTACTTC. Complete variable domain (other parts from reference TRBV5-8 and TRBJ2-7): EAGVTQSPTHLIKTRGQQATLRCSPISGHTSVYWYQQALGLGLQFLLWYDEGEERNRGNFPPRFSGRQFPNYSSELNVNALELEDSALYLCASSRDRISYEQYFGPGTRLTVT.

The rearrangement uses TRBV2 and TRBJ2-1, with D perhaps TRBD2 (5 bases). The CDR3 has 11 amino acids. V gave up 6 bases and J gave up 5 bases, with 5 bases separating them. Germline loops: CDR1 SNHLY, CDR2 FYNNEI. This CDR3 is CASREDNEQFF. CDR3 in DNA: TGTGCCAGCAGGGAGGACAATGAGCAGTTCTTC. Full variable domain (missing parts from reference TRBV2 and TRBJ2-1): EPEVTQTPSHQVTQMGQEVILRCVPISNHLYFYWYRQILGQKVEFLVSFYNNEISEKSEIFDDQFSVERPDGSNFTLKIRSTKLEDSAMYFCASREDNEQFFGPGTRLTVL.

The chain combines TRBV7-9 with TRBJ2-3, with 12 bases lining up with TRBD2. This CDR3 comprises 16 residues. CDR1 is SEHNR, CDR2 FQNEAQ, per germline (reference sequence). V lost 5 bases to trimming and J lost 5 bases; unmatched junction nucleotides: 8. CDR3 region: CASSQTLAGGQDTQYF. The CDR3 DNA sequence: TGTGCCAGCAGCCAAACCCTAGCGGGAGGGCAAGATACGCAGTATTTT.

J is TRBJ2-3 and V is TRBV10-3, with 12 bases lining up with TRBD2. CDR1 ENHRY and CDR2 SYGVKD come from the germline V gene. The CDR3 loop spans 18 amino acids. The junction had 8 bases not matched to a gene; V was cut back by 2 bases and J by 2 bases. The CDR3 DNA sequence: TGTGCCATCAGTGAGACGGCTAGCGGGAGGGCCGACACAGATACGCAGTATTTT. This translates into CAISETASGRADTDTQYF.

V is TRBV5-1 and J is TRBJ2-3, with 14 bases fitting TRBD2. The CDR3 totals 17 residues. The ends lost 7 bases at V and 1 base at J; junction bases unmatched: 8. Germline V gene data show CDR1 as SGHRS and CDR2 as YFSETQ. CDR3 nucleotides: TGCGCCAGCCTCCGGGGACTAGCGGGAGAGGGCACAGATACGCAGTATTTT. This sequence encodes CASLRGLAGEGTDTQYF.

The V and J genes are TRBV7-8 and TRBJ1-3; D may be TRBD1 (5 bases). Trimming left V 5 bases short and J 0 bases short, with 8 bases between. CDR1 is SGHVS, CDR2 FQNEAQ, per germline. The CDR3 runs to 14 residues. The CDR3 DNA reads as TGTGCCAGCAGCCCGACAGTCTCTGGAAACACCATATATTTT. It codes for CASSPTVSGNTIYF.

The chain links TRBV19 to TRBJ2-5, with 9 bases aligning to TRBD1. With 1 base clipped from V and 5 bases from J, the junction kept 8 bases outside the gene matches. Looked up from germline, CDR1 is LNHDA and CDR2 is SQIVND (reference sequence). This CDR3 spans 16 amino acids. CDR3 DNA: TGTGCCAGTAGTATAGTGGTACAGGGGGCCGGTGAGACCCAGTACTTC. Amino acid sequence: CASSIVVQGAGETQYF.

The V call is TRBV5-1, the J call TRBJ2-7; D unclear. Deletions cut 2 bases from V and 4 bases from J, with 16 bases between. Germline CDR1 is SGHRS and CDR2 is YFSETQ. This CDR3 has 15 residues. The CDR3 DNA follows: TGCGCCAGCAGCTTAACGAGCTCCATCCCTTACGAGCAGTACTTC. Translating gives CASSLTSSIPYEQYF.

The chain carries TRBV15 and TRBJ2-7; D remains unclear. The CDR3 is made up of 11 amino acids. The V end was cut by 3 bases, the J end by 3 bases, with 3 bases between. CDR1 is LNHNV and CDR2 is YYDKDF in the germline V gene (reference sequence). CDR3 nucleotide sequence: TGTGCCACCAGCAGCCTCTACGAGCAGTACTTC. Translated: CATSSLYEQYF.

The chain has TRBV7-8 and TRBJ2-7; D might be TRBD2 (5 bases). This CDR3 region has 14 residues. Germline V gene sequence: CDR1 SGHVS, CDR2 FQNEAQ. The germline V and J ends were trimmed by 5 bases and 0 bases, with 11 bases remaining between them. The chain's CDR3 is CASSATGSSYEQYF. The CDR3 region has the DNA TGTGCCAGCAGCGCAACGGGATCCTCCTACGAGCAGTACTTC. The entire variable domain, with the rest obtained from reference TRBV7-8 and TRBJ2-7, is as follows: GAGVSQSPRYKVAKRGQDVALRCDPISGHVSLFWYQQALGQGPEFLTYFQNEAQLDKSGLPSDRFFAERPEGSVSTLKIQRTQQEDSAVYLCASSATGSSYEQYFGPGTRLTVT.

The chain combines TRBV28 with TRBJ1-1, with D maybe TRBD1 (5 bases). V was shortened by 3 bases and J by 0 bases, with 8 bases between the two germline ends. This CDR3 has 14 amino acids. Germline V gene data show CDR1 as MDHEN and CDR2 as SYDVKM. The CDR3 loop is CASSFHRMNTEAFF. The DNA for the CDR3 is TGTGCCAGCAGTTTTCACAGGATGAACACTGAAGCTTTCTTT.

The chain's CDR3 is CASSGQVGNEKLFF. For the CDR3, the DNA is TGTGCCAGCAGCGGACAGGTGGGAAATGAAAAACTGTTTTTT. V is TRBV6-5 and J is TRBJ1-4; 7 nucleotides match TRBD1. In germline, CDR1 is MNHEY, CDR2 SVGAGI. There are 14 residues in the CDR3. With V trimmed by 6 bases and J by 5 bases, 6 bases remained unmatched.

The V call is TRBV7-9, the J call TRBJ1-5; 7 bases align to TRBD1. The CDR3 sequence is 14 residues long. Germline V gene sequence: CDR1 SEHNR, CDR2 FQNEAQ (reference sequence). Germline trimming cut 4 bases from V and 7 bases from J; bases unmatched to any gene: 7. The CDR3 nucleotides read TGTGCCAGCAGCTCCTCAGGGGGAGAACAGCCCCAGCATTTT. Protein: CASSSSGGEQPQHF. The whole variable domain, filled in from reference TRBV7-9 and TRBJ1-5, reads DTGVSQNPRHKITKRGQNVTFRCDPISEHNRLYWYRQTLGQGPEFLTYFQNEAQLEKSRLLSDRFSAERPKGSFSTLEIQRTEQGDSAMYLCASSSSGGEQPQHFGDGTRLSIL.

The chain joins TRBV5-1 to TRBJ2-3; D is possibly TRBD1 (6 bases). Germline CDR1 is SGHRS and CDR2 is YFSETQ. CDR3 length: 14 residues. The V end lost 4 bases, the J end lost 1 base, and 10 bases lay between the germline ends. This CDR3 is CASSQQGRTDTQYF. CDR3 bases: TGCGCCAGCAGCCAACAGGGCCGCACAGATACGCAGTATTTT.

The V and J genes are TRBV5-4 and TRBJ1-6; TRBD1 aligns across 12 bases. The CDR3 totals 15 residues. Losses at the gene ends were 4 bases for V and 8 bases for J; bases not matched to a gene: 4. The germline V gene has CDR1 SGHNT and CDR2 YYREEE (reference sequence). CDR3 sequence reads: CASSRGQGADSPLHF. The CDR3 DNA reads as TGTGCCAGCAGCCGGGGACAGGGGGCGGATTCACCCCTCCACTTT.

V gene TRBV9 combines with J gene TRBJ2-1; 13 positions match TRBD2. CDR1 and CDR2 from the germline V gene are SGDLS and YYNGEE. The CDR3 runs 16 residues. Trimming at V came to 0 bases and at J to 8 bases, leaving 5 bases not matched to a gene. CDR3: CASSVGTSGGRDEQFF. CDR3 DNA: TGTGCCAGCAGCGTAGGGACTAGCGGGGGCCGGGATGAGCAGTTCTTC.

This chain uses TRBV9 with TRBJ1-1; D not certain. Germline loops: CDR1 SGDLS, CDR2 YYNGEE. V gave up 4 bases and J gave up 1 base, with 8 bases separating them. CDR3 size: 13 residues. The CDR3 DNA is TGTGCCAGCAGCTCCTACAGGAACACTGAAGCTTTCTTT. It is translated as CASSSYRNTEAFF.

The chain is built from TRBV28 and TRBJ2-4; no definite D call. The CDR3 is 16 residues long. Germline V gene data show CDR1 as MDHEN and CDR2 as SYDVKM. The V end lost 4 bases, the J end lost 1 base, and 14 bases lay between the germline ends. CDR3 sequence: CASSSGRSLAKNIQYF. CDR3 DNA: TGTGCCAGCAGTTCCGGTCGTAGCTTGGCCAAAAACATTCAGTACTTC.

This clone has only a few counts. The genes are TRBV10-3 and TRBJ2-2, with D perhaps TRBD2 (7 bases). Trimming removed 3 bases from V and 0 bases from J, with 14 bases in between. CDR3 length equals 17 residues. Germline-derived CDR1 and CDR2 are ENHRY and SYGVKD. This chain's CDR3 is CAISDPGRGANTGELFF. The CDR3 DNA reads TGTGCCATCAGTGACCCTGGGAGGGGGGCGAACACCGGGGAGCTGTTTTTT.